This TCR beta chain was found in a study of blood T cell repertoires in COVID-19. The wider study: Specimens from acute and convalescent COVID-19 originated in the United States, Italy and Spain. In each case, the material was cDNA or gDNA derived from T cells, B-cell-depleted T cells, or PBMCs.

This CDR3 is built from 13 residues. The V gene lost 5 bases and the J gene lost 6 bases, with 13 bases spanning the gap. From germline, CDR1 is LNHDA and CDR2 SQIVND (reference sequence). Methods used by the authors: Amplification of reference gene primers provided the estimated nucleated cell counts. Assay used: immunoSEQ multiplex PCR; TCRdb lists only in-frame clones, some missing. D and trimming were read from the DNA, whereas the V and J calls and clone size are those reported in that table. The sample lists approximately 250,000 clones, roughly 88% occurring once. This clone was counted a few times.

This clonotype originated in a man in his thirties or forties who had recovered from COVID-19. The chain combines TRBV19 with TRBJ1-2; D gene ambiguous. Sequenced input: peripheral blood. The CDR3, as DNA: TGTGCCAGTAGTCAGACAACCTTTGATGGCTACACCTTC. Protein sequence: CASSQTTFDGYTF.